These 10 T cell receptor beta chains came from one sample sequenced in a study of radiation and T cells in renal cell carcinoma. Only in-frame clones appear in the TCRdb table, and some are missing; sequencing was by immunoSEQ multiplex PCR. The data contain 120,000 to 150,000 clones, less than 85% of them singletons. Time point reported: baseline pretreatment blood. The treatment is: 15 Gy SBRT to primary tumor, nephrectomy 4 weeks later. The sequenced sample was blood, obtained from a patient whose treatment included radiotherapy and nephrectomy. These receptors originate from a woman in her fifties or sixties with renal cell carcinoma.

This clone has only one observation. This chain uses TRBV6-4 with TRBJ1-5, with D unclear. The germline V and J ends were trimmed by 2 bases and 4 bases, with 0 bases remaining between them. Looked up from germline, CDR1 is MRHNA and CDR2 is SNTAGT. The length of the CDR3 is 11 residues. The CDR3: CASSDNQPQHF. The CDR3 nucleotides are TGTGCCAGCAGTGACAATCAGCCCCAGCATTTT.

The genes are TRBV28 and TRBJ2-7, with D possibly being TRBD1 or TRBD2 (5 bases each). Trimming left V 8 bases short and J 5 bases short, with 22 bases between. This CDR3 is 15 amino acids long. Germline lookup yields CDR1 MDHEN and CDR2 SYDVKM. CDR3 amino acids: CASLEGRAVANEQYF. For the CDR3, the DNA is TGTGCCAGCTTAGAGGGCAGGGCGGTCGCCAACGAGCAGTACTTC.

This clone was counted at least ten times. DNA of the CDR3: TGCGCCAGCAGCCAAGAATGGCAGGGAGAAAACATTCAGTACTTC. The encoded protein is CASSQEWQGENIQYF. The chain couples TRBV4-1 to TRBJ2-4; D possibly uses TRBD1 or TRBD2 (5 bases each). V shed 0 bases and J shed 5 bases, with 11 bases lying between them. Per germline, CDR1 MGHRA and CDR2 YSYEKL. The CDR3 consists of 15 residues.

The CDR3 DNA reads TGTGCCAGCAGCTTGGCCAGGACAGGGGAGACGAACACTGAAGCTTTCTTT. Encoded protein: CASSLARTGETNTEAFF. The rearrangement joins TRBV5-6 to TRBJ1-1; 9 positions match TRBD1. V dropped 0 bases and J dropped 1; count of bases not matched to a gene: 7. The germline V gene has CDR1 SGHDT and CDR2 YYEEEE. CDR3 length: 17 amino acids.

The rearrangement joins TRBV19 to TRBJ2-5; unclear D gene. The CDR3 contains 13 residues. Deletions cut 3 bases from V and 5 bases from J, with 10 bases between. Germline CDR1 and CDR2: LNHDA and SQIVND (reference sequence). The CDR3 DNA sequence: TGTGCCAGTAGTATTCAGACTTCGGAGACCCAGTACTTC. It yields the protein CASSIQTSETQYF.

The rearrangement uses TRBV28 and TRBJ1-2, with 8 bases aligning to TRBD1. Germline CDR1 is MDHEN and CDR2 is SYDVKM. V gave up 5 bases and J gave up 1 base; unmatched junction bases: 6. The CDR3 is 15 residues long. The CDR3 loop is CASSTGQGGNYGYTF. The CDR3 DNA reads as TGTGCCAGCAGTACTGGACAGGGAGGTAACTATGGCTACACCTTC.

The chain combines TRBV7-2 with TRBJ1-2; 7 bases are a match to TRBD1. V shed 5 bases and J 1 base; nucleotides not matched to a gene: 4. The germline V gene encodes CDR1 SGHTA and CDR2 FQGNSA. There are 14 residues in the CDR3. For the CDR3, the DNA is TGTGCCAGCAGCCTCCAGGGGGTTAACTATGGCTACACCTTC. Translating it yields CASSLQGVNYGYTF. Looking up the rest from reference TRBV7-2 and TRBJ1-2 gives the full variable domain: GAGVSQSPSNKVTEKGKDVELRCDPISGHTALYWYRQSLGQGLEFLIYFQGNSAPDKSGLPSDRFSAERTGGSVSTLTIQRTQQEDSAVYLCASSLQGVNYGYTFGSGTRLTVV.

V and J are TRBV25-1 and TRBJ1-1; the D is unclear. Germline CDR1 reads MGHDK; CDR2 reads SYGVNS. The CDR3 extends over 16 amino acids. Trimming cost V 1 base and J 1 base, with 13 bases left between them. As DNA, the CDR3 is TGTGCCAGCAGTGAATCCCCCGCAGGATGGAACACTGAAGCTTTCTTT. Translating gives CASSESPAGWNTEAFF. Full variable domain (rest looked up from reference TRBV25-1 and TRBJ1-1): EADIYQTPRYLVIGTGKKITLECSQTMGHDKMYWYQQDPGMELHLIHYSYGVNSTEKGDLSSESTVSRIRTEHFPLTLESARPSHTSQYLCASSESPAGWNTEAFFGQGTRLTVV.

The genes are TRBV5-1 and TRBJ1-1, with D unresolved. From germline, CDR1 is SGHRS and CDR2 YFSETQ. There are 14 residues in the CDR3. Trimming took off 4 bases at V and 1 base at J, with 11 bases between the two ends. The CDR3 region has the DNA TGCGCCAGCAGCCTCGTCGTAGAGAACACTGAAGCTTTCTTT. This translates into CASSLVVENTEAFF.

The chain couples TRBV7-9 to TRBJ2-2; 8 bases align to TRBD2. Looked up from germline, CDR1 is SEHNR and CDR2 is FQNEAQ (reference sequence). Germline trimming cut 2 bases from V and 4 bases from J; bases unmatched to any gene: 3. The CDR3 sequence is 15 residues long. The CDR3 sequence is CASSLLLAATGELFF. The CDR3 DNA follows: TGTGCCAGCAGCTTATTACTAGCGGCCACCGGGGAGCTGTTTTTT. The entire variable domain, with the rest obtained from reference TRBV7-9 and TRBJ2-2, is as follows: DTGVSQNPRHKITKRGQNVTFRCDPISEHNRLYWYRQTLGQGPEFLTYFQNEAQLEKSRLLSDRFSAERPKGSFSTLEIQRTEQGDSAMYLCASSLLLAATGELFFGEGSRLTVL.